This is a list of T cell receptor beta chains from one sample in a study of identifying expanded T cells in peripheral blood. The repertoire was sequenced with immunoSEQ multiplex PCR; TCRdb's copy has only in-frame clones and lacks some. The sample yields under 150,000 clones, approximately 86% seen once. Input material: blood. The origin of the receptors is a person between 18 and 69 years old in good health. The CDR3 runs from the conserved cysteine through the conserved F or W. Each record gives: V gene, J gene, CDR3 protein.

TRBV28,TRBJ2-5,CASSLWGQGSQETQYF
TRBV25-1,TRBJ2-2,CASSESRGNTGELFF
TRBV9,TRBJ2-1,CASSPRLAGGNEQFF
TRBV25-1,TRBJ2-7,CASSELGLADNYEQYF
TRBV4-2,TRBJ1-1,CASSQPGQGAATFF
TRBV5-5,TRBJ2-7,CASSQGGTSGGYEQYF
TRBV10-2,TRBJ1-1,CASRGSTNTEAFF
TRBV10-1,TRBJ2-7,CARLIPTYEQYF
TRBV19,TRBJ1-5,CASTPRGIVGNQPQHF
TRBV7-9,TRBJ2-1,CASSSTMGYNEQFF
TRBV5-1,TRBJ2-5,CASSLPEASQETQYF
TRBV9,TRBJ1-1,CASSTQGAREAFF
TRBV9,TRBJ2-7,CASSVRGTSYEQYF
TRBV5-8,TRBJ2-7,CASSPRDTSKPIF
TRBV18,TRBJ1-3,CASSPYAGTGNTIYF
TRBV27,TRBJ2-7,CASSLAGSSYEQYF
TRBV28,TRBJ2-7,CASSLRQLPAYEQYF
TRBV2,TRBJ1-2,CARTGLLNYGYTF
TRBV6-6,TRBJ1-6,CASSPTGDSPLHF
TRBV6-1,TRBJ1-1,CASSEDSLGTFVAEAFF
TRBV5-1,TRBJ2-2,CASSWDQTNTGELFF
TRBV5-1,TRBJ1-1,CASSLNGREDSEAFF
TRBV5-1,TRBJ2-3,CASSLSTDTQYF
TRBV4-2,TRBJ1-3,CASSQAFGLGNTIYF
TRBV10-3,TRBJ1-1,CAISEGVNTEAFF
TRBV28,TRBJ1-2,CASSYPGQIYGYTF